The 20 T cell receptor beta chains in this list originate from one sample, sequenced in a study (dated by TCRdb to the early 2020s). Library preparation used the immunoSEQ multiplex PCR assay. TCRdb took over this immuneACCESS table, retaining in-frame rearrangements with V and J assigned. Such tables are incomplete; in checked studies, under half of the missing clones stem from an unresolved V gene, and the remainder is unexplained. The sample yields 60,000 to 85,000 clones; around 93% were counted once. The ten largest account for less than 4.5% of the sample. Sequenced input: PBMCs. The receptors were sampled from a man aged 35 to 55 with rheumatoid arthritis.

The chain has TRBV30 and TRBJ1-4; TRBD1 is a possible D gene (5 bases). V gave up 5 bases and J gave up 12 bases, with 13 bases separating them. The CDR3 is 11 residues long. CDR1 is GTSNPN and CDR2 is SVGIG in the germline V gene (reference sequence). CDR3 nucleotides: TGTGCCTGGGCAGACGGGGCGGAACTGTTTTTT. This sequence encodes CAWADGAELFF.

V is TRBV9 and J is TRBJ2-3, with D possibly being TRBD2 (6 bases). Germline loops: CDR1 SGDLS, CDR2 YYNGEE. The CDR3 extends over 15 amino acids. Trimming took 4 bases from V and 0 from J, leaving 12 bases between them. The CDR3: CASSPLGTSTDTQYF. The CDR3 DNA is TGTGCCAGCAGCCCGTTAGGGACTAGCACAGATACGCAGTATTTT. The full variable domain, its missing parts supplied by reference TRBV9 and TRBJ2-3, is DSGVTQTPKHLITATGQRVTLRCSPRSGDLSVYWYQQSLDQGLQFLIQYYNGEERAKGNILERFSAQQFPDLHSELNLSSLELGDSALYFCASSPLGTSTDTQYFGPGTRLTVL.

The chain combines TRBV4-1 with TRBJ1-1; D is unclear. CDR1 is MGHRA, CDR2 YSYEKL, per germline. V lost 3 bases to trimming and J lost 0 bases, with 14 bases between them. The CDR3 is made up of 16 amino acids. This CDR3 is CASSQGSSLMNTEAFF. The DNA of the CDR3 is TGCGCCAGCAGCCAGGGATCATCACTCATGAACACTGAAGCTTTCTTT.

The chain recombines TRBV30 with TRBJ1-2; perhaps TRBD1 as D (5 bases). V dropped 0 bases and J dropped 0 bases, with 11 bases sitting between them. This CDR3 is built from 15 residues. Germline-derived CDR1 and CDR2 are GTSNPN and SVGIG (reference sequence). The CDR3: CAWSVREITNYGYTF. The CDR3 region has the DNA TGTGCCTGGAGTGTCAGGGAGATAACTAACTATGGCTACACCTTC. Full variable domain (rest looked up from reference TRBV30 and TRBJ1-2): SQTIHQWPATLVQPVGSPLSLECTVEGTSNPNLYWYRQAAGRGLQLLFYSVGIGQISSEVPQNLSASRPQDRQFILSSKKLLLSDSGFYLCAWSVREITNYGYTFGSGTRLTVV.

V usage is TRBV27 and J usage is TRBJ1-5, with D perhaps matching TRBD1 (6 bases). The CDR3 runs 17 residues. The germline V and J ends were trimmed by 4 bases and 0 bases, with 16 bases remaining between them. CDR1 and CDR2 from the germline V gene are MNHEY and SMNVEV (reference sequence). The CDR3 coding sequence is TGTGCCAGCAGTTCCTGGGAAGGGGGTTATAGCAATCAGCCCCAGCATTTT. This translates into CASSSWEGGYSNQPQHF.

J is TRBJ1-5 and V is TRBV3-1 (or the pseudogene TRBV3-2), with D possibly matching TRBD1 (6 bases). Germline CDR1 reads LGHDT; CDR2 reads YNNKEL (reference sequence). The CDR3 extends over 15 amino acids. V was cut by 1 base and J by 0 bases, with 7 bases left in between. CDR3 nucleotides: TGTGCCAGCAGCCAAGTACAGGGTAGCAATCAGCCCCAGCATTTT. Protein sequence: CASSQVQGSNQPQHF.

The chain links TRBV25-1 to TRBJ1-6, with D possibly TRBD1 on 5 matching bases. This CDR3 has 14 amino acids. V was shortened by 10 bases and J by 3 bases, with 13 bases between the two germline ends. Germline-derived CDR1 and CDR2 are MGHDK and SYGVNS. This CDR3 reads CATRDPIYNSPLHF. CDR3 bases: TGTGCCACCCGGGACCCCATCTATAATTCACCCCTCCACTTT.

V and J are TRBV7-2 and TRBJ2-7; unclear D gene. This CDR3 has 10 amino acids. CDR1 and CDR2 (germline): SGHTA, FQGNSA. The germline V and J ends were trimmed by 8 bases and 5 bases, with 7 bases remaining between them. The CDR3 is CASGMNEQYF. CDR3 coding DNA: TGTGCCAGCGGGATGAACGAGCAGTACTTC.

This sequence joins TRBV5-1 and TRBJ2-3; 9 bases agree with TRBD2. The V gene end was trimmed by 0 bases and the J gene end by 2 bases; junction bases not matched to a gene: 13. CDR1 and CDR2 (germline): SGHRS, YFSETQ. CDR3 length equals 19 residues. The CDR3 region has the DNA TGCGCCAGCAGCTTGGATGGACAGGATCTAGCGGGACACACAGATACGCAGTATTTT. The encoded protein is CASSLDGQDLAGHTDTQYF.

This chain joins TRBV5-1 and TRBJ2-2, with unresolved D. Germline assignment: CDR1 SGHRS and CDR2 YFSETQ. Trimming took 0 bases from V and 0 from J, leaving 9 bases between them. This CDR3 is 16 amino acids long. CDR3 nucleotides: TGCGCCAGCAGCTTGGCCTCAGTTACGAACACCGGGGAGCTGTTTTTT. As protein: CASSLASVTNTGELFF.

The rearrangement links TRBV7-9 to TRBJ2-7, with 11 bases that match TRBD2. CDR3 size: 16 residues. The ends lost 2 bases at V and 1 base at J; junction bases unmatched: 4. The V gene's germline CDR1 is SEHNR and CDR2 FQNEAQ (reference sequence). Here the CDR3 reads CASSLLPSGGSYEQYF. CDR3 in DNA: TGTGCCAGCAGCTTACTCCCTAGCGGGGGGTCCTACGAGCAGTACTTC.

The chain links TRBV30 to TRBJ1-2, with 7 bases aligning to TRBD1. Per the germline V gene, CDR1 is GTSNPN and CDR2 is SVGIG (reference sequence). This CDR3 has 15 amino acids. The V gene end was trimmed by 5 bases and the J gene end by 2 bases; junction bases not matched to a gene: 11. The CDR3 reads CAWEGAAGNNYGYTF. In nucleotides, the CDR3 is TGTGCCTGGGAGGGGGCGGCAGGGAACAACTATGGCTACACCTTC. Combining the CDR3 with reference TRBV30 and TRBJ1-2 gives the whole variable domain SQTIHQWPATLVQPVGSPLSLECTVEGTSNPNLYWYRQAAGRGLQLLFYSVGIGQISSEVPQNLSASRPQDRQFILSSKKLLLSDSGFYLCAWEGAAGNNYGYTFGSGTRLTVV.

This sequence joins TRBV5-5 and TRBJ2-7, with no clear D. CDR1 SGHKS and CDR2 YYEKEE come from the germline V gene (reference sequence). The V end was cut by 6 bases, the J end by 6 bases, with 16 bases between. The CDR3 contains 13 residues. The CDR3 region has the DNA TGTGCCAGCACCCGACGGGCGGACCCCGAGCAGTACTTC. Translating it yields CASTRRADPEQYF.

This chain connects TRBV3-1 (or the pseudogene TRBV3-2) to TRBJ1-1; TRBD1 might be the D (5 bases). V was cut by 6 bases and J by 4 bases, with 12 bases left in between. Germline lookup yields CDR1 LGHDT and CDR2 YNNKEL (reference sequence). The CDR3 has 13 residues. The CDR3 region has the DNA TGTGCCAGCAGGGGACGGTCGAGCACTGAAGCTTTCTTT. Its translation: CASRGRSSTEAFF.

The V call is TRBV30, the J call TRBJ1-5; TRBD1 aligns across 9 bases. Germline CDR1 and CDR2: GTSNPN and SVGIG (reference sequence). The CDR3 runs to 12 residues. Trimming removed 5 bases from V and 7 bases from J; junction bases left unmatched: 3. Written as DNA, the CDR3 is TGTGCCTGGGGGGACAGGGAACAGCCCCAGCATTTT. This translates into CAWGDREQPQHF.

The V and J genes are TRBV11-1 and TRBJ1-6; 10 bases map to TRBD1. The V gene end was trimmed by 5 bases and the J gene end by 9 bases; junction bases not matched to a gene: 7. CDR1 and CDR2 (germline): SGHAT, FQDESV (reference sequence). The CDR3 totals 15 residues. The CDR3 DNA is TGTGCCAGCAGCACGACAGGGGGCTCCGGTTCACCCCTCCACTTT. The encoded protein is CASSTTGGSGSPLHF.

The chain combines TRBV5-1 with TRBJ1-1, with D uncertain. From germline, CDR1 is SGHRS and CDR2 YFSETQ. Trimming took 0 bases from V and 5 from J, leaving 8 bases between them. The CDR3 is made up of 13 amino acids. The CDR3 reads CASSLGGTTEAFF. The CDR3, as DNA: TGCGCCAGCAGCTTGGGGGGAACGACTGAAGCTTTCTTT.

CDR3 in DNA: TGCGCCAGCAGCTACCCTGTTGCTAGCGGGAGGACCAATGAGCAGTTCTTC. Translation gives CASSYPVASGRTNEQFF. This chain joins TRBV5-1 and TRBJ2-1; 11 positions agree with TRBD2. V lost 3 bases to trimming and J lost 6 bases; unmatched junction nucleotides: 11. The germline V gene has CDR1 SGHRS and CDR2 YFSETQ. This CDR3 spans 17 amino acids.

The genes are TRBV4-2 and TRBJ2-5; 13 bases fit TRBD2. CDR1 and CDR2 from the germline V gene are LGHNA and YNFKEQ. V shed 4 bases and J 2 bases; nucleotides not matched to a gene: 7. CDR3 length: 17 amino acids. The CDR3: CASSPGLAGVLQETQYF. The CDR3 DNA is TGTGCCAGCAGCCCCGGACTAGCGGGAGTGTTACAAGAGACCCAGTACTTC.

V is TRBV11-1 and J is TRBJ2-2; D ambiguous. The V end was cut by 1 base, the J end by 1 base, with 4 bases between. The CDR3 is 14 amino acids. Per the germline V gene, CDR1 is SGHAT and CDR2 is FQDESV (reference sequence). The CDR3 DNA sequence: TGTGCCAGCAGCTTAGACCGGAACACCGGGGAGCTGTTTTTT. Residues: CASSLDRNTGELFF.